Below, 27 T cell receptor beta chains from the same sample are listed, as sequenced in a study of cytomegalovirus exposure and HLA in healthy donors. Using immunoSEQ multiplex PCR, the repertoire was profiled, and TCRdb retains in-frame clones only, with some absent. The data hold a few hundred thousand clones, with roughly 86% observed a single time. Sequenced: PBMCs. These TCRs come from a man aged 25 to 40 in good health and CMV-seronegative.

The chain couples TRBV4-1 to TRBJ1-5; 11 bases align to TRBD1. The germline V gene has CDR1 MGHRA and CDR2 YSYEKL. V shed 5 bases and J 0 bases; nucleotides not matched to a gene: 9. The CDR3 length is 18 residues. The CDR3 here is CASSSRDRGEPSNQPQHF. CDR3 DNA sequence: TGCGCCAGCAGCTCCCGGGACAGGGGGGAACCTAGCAATCAGCCCCAGCATTTT.

This CDR3 is CASRGQPYSHTEAFF. CDR3 in DNA: TGTGCCAGCAGGGGACAGCCATACTCCCACACTGAAGCTTTCTTT. The J gene is TRBJ1-1, the V gene TRBV6-5, with 7 bases identical to TRBD1. CDR1 is MNHEY, CDR2 SVGAGI, per germline. The CDR3 is 15 residues long. V gave up 6 bases and J gave up 3 bases; unmatched junction bases: 10.

The CDR3 spells CALRRRPRDREHNEQFF. CDR3 coding DNA: TGTGCCCTTCGCCGAAGGCCCAGGGACAGGGAACACAATGAGCAGTTCTTC. This sequence joins TRBV5-8 and TRBJ2-1, with 9 nucleotides matching TRBD1. Germline trimming cut 10 bases from V and 5 bases from J; bases unmatched to any gene: 19. Per germline, CDR1 SGHTS and CDR2 YDEGEE. The length of the CDR3 is 17 residues.

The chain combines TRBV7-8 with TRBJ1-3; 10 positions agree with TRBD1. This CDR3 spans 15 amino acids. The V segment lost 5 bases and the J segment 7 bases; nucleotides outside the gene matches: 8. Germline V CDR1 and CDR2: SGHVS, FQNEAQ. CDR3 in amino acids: CASSLNRDRGNTIYF. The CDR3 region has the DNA TGTGCCAGCAGCCTCAACCGGGACAGGGGTAACACCATATATTTT.

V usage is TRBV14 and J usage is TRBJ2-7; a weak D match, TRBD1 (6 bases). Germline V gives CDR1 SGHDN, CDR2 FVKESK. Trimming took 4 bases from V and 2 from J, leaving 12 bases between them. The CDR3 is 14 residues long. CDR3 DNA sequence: TGTGCCAGCAGCCTCACAGGGTTCCCCTACGAGCAGTACTTC. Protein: CASSLTGFPYEQYF.

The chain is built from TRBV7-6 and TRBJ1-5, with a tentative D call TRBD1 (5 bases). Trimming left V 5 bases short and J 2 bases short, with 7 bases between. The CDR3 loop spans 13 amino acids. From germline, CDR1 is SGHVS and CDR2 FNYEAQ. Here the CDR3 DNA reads TGTGCCAGCAGCCCGGGGGGCAATCAGCCCCAGCATTTT. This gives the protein CASSPGGNQPQHF.

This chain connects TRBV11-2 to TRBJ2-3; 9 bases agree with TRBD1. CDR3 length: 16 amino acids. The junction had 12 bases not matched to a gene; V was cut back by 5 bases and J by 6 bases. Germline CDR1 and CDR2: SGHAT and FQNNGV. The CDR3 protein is CASSITTTGGWDTQYF. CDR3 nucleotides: TGTGCCAGCAGCATCACTACGACAGGGGGGTGGGATACGCAGTATTTT. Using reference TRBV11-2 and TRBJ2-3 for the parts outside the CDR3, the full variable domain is EAGVAQSPRYKIIEKRQSVAFWCNPISGHATLYWYQQILGQGPKLLIQFQNNGVVDDSQLPKDRFSAERLKGVDSTLKIQPAKLEDSAVYLCASSITTTGGWDTQYFGPGTRLTVL.

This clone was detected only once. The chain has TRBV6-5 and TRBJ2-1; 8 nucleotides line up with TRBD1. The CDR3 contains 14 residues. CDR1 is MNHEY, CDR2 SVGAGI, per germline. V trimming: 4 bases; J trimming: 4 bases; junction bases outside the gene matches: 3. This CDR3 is CASSWDRSYNEQFF. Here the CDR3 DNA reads TGTGCCAGCAGTTGGGACAGGAGTTACAATGAGCAGTTCTTC.

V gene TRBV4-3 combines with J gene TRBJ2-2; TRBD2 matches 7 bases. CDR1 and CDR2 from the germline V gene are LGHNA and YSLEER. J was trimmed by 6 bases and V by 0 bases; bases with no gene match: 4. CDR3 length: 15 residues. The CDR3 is CASSQDPSGPGELFF. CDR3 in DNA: TGCGCCAGCAGCCAAGACCCTAGCGGTCCCGGGGAGCTGTTTTTT.

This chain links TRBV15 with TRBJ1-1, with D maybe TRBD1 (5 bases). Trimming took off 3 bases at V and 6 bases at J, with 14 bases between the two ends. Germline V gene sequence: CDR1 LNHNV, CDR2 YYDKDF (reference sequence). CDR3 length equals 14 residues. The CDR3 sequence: CATSRGAGDPEAFF. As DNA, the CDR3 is TGTGCCACCAGCAGGGGCGCGGGGGACCCTGAAGCTTTCTTT.

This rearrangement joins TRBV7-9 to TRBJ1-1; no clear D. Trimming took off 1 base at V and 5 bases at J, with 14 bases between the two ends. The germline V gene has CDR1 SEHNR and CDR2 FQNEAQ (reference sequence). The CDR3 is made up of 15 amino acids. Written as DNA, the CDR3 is TGTGCCAGCAGCTTAGATTCGGAGTGGGTAACTGAAGCTTTCTTT. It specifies CASSLDSEWVTEAFF.

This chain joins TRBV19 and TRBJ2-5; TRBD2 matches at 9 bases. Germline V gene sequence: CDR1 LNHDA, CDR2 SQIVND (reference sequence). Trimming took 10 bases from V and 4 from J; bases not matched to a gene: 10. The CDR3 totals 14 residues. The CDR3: CATRASGVAETQYF. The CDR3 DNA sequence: TGTGCCACGCGGGCTAGCGGGGTTGCAGAGACCCAGTACTTC.

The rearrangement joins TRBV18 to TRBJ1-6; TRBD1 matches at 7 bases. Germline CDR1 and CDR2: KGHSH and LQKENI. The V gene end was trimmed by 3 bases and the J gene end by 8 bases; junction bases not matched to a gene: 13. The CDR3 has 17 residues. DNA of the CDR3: TGTGCCAGCTCACCTTTCCCCGCTGGGACAGAATATTCACCCCTCCACTTT. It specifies CASSPFPAGTEYSPLHF. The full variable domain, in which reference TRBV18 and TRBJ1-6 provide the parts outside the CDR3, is NAGVMQNPRHLVRRRGQEARLRCSPMKGHSHVYWYRQLPEEGLKFMVYLQKENIIDESGMPKERFSAEFPKEGPSILRIQQVVRGDSAAYFCASSPFPAGTEYSPLHFGNGTRLTVT.

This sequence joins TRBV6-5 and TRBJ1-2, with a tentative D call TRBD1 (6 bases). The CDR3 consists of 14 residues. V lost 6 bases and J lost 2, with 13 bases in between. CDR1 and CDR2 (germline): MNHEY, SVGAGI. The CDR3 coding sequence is TGTGCCAGCAGAACAGGACAGAGAAACTATGGCTACACCTTC. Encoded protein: CASRTGQRNYGYTF.

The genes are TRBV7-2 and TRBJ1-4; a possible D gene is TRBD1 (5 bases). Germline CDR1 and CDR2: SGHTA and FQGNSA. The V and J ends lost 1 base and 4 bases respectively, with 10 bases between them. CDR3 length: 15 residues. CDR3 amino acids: CASSLGSGNNEKLFF. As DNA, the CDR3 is TGTGCCAGCAGCTTAGGGTCAGGGAATAATGAAAAACTGTTTTTT.

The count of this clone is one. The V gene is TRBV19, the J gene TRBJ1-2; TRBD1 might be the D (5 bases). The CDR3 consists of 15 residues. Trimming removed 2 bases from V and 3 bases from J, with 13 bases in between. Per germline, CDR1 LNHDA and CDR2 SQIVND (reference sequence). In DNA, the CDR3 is TGTGCCAGTAGTATACGGGGGGGTCTTTACTATGGCTACACCTTC. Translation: CASSIRGGLYYGYTF.

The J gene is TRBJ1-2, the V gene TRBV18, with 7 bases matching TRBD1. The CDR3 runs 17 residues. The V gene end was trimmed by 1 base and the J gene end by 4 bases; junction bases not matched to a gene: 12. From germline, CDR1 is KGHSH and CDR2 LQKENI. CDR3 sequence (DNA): TGTGCCAGCTCACCACAAGGGGGCCAGGGAGGCTTCTATGGCTACACCTTC. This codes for CASSPQGGQGGFYGYTF.

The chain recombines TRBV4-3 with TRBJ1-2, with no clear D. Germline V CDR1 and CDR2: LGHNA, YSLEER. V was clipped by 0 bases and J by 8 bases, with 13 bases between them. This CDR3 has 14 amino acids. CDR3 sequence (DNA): TGCGCCAGCAGCCAAGATTACGAGGGCTGGGGCTACACCTTC. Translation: CASSQDYEGWGYTF.

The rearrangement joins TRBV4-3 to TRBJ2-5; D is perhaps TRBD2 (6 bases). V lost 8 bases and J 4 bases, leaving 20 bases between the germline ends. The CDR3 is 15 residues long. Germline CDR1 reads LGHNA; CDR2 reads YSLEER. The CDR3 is CASREGRFGGETQYF. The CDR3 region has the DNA TGCGCCAGCCGCGAGGGGCGGTTCGGGGGAGAGACCCAGTACTTC.

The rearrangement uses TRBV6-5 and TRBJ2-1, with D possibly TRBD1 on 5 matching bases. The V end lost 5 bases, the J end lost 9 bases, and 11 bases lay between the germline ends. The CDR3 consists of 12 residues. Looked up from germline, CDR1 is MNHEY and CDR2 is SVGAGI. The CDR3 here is CASSRTGSEQFF. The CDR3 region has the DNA TGTGCCAGCAGTAGAACAGGTAGTGAGCAGTTCTTC.

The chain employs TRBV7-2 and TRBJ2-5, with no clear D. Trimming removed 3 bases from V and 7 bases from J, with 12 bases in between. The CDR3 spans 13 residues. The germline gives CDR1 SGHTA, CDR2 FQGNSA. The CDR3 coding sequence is TGTGCCAGCAGCTTTGAATCAGCGAGGACCCAGTACTTC. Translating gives CASSFESARTQYF.

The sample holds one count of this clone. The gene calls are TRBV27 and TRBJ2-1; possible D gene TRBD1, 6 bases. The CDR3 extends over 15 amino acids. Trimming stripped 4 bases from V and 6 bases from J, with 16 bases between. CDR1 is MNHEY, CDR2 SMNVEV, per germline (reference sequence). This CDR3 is CASSSYDRIGNEQFF. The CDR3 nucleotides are TGTGCCAGCAGTTCTTACGACAGGATCGGCAATGAGCAGTTCTTC.

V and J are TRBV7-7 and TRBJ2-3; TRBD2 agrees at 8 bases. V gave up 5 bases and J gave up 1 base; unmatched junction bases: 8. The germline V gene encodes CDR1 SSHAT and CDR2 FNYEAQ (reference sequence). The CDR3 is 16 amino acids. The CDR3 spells CASSVDPGLGTDTQYF. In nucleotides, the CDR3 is TGTGCCAGCAGCGTAGACCCGGGACTAGGCACAGATACGCAGTATTTT.

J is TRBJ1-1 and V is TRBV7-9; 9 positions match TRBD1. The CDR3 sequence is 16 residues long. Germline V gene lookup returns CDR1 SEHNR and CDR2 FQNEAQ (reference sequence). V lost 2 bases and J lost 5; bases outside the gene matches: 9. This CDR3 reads CASSLSGTGKSTEAFF. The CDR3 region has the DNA TGTGCCAGCAGCTTATCCGGGACAGGGAAGAGTACTGAAGCTTTCTTT. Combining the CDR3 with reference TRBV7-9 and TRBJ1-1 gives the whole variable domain DTGVSQNPRHKITKRGQNVTFRCDPISEHNRLYWYRQTLGQGPEFLTYFQNEAQLEKSRLLSDRFSAERPKGSFSTLEIQRTEQGDSAMYLCASSLSGTGKSTEAFFGQGTRLTVV.

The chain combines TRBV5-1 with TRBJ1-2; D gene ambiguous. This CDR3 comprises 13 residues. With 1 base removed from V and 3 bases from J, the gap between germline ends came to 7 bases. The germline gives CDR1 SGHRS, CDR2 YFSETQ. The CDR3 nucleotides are TGCGCCAGCAGCTTGTTCCCAGACTATGGCTACACCTTC. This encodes CASSLFPDYGYTF.

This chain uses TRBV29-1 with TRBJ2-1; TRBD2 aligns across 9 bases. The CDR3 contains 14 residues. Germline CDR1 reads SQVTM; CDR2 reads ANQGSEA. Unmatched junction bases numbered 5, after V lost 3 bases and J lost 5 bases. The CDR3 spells CSVESSGENNEQFF. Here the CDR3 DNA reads TGCAGCGTTGAGTCTAGCGGGGAAAACAATGAGCAGTTCTTC.

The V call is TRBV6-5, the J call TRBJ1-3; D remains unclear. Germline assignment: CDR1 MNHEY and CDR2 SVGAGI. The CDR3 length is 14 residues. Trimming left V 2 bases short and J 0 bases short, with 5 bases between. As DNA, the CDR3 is TGTGCCAGCAGTTACGGCCTCTCTGGAAACACCATATATTTT. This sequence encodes CASSYGLSGNTIYF.